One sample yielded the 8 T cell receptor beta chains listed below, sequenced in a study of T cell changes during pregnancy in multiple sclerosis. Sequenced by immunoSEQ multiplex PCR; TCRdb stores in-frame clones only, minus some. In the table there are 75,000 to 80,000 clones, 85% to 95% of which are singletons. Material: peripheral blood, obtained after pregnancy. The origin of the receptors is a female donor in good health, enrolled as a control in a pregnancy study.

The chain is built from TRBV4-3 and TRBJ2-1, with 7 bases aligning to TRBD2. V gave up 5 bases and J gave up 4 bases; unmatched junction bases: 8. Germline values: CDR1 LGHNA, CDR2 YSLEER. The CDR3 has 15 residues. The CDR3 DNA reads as TGCGCCAGCAGCGGGGAGGGGCGGGCTTACAATGAGCAGTTCTTC. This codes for CASSGEGRAYNEQFF.

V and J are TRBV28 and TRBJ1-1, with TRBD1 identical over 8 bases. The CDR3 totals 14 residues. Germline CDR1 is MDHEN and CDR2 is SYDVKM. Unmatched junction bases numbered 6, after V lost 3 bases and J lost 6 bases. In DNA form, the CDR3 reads TGTGCCAGCAGTTTCTACAGGGGGAGTGCTGAAGCTTTCTTT. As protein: CASSFYRGSAEAFF.

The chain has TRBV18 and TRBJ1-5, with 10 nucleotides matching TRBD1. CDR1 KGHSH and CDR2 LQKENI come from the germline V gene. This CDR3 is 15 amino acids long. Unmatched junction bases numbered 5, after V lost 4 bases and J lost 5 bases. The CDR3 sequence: CASSRGQGRDQPQHF. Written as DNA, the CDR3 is TGTGCCAGCTCACGGGGACAGGGGAGGGATCAGCCCCAGCATTTT.

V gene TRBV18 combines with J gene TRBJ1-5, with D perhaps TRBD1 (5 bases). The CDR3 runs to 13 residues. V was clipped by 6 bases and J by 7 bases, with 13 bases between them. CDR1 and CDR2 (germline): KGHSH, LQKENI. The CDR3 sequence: CASSYQGGQPQHF. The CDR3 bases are TGTGCCAGCTCGTATCAGGGAGGACAGCCCCAGCATTTT.

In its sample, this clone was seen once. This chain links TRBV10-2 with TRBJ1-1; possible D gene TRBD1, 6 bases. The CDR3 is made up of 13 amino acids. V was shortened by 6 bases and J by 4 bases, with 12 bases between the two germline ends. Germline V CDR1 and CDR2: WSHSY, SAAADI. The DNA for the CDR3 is TGCGCCAGCAGGGACAGAGGCCTCACTGAAGCTTTCTTT. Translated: CASRDRGLTEAFF.

As DNA, the CDR3 is TGTGCCAGCAGCACCCGAGGGTTTGATACTAGCACAGATACGCAGTATTTT. Amino acid sequence: CASSTRGFDTSTDTQYF. The genes are TRBV5-5 and TRBJ2-3; a weak D match, TRBD2 (5 bases). Trimming cost V 4 bases and J 0 bases, with 18 bases left between them. The germline V gene encodes CDR1 SGHKS and CDR2 YYEKEE (reference sequence). The CDR3 consists of 17 residues.

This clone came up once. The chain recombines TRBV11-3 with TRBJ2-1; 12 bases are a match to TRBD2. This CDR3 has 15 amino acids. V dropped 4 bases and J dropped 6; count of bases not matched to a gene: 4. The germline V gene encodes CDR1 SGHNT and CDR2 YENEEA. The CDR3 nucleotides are TGTGCCAGCAGCTCCCGGACTAGCGGGGTCAATGAGCAGTTCTTC. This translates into CASSSRTSGVNEQFF.

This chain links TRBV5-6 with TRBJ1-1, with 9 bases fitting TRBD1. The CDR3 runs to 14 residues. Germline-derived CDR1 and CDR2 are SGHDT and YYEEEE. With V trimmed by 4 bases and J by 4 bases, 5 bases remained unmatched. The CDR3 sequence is CASSPTGGGTEAFF. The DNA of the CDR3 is TGTGCCAGCAGCCCGACAGGGGGGGGCACTGAAGCTTTCTTT.